This T cell receptor beta chain was found in a study of T cell repertoires in cytomegalovirus infection. TCRdb recomputed calls from the reads with MiXCR, one row per CDR3 protein. The repertoire has more than 50,000 distinct CDR3 sequences, 25% to 40% of them found once; the top ten carry nearly 70%. The V and J ends lost 2 bases and 0 bases respectively, with 11 bases between them. Germline CDR1 SGHTA, CDR2 FQGNSA. This CDR3 spans 16 amino acids. A note on this clonotype: What it recognizes is unknown.

The sample was PBMCs, sequenced either directly or after in vitro stimulation (not recorded which). The TCR was taken from a human donor in good health (CMV status not recorded). Some clones in this sample may be carry-over from other donors' samples. The genes are TRBV7-2 and TRBJ1-3; D remains ambiguous. CDR3 in amino acids: CASSLRGQTSGNTIYF. The CDR3 DNA reads TGTGCCAGCAGCTTACGAGGGCAGACCTCTGGAAACACCATATATTTT. Full variable domain (outside the CDR3, taken from reference TRBV7-2 and TRBJ1-3): GAGVSQSPSNKVTEKGKDVELRCDPISGHTALYWYRQSLGQGLEFLIYFQGNSAPDKSGLPSDRFSAERTGGSVSTLTIQRTQQEDSAVYLCASSLRGQTSGNTIYFGEGSWLTVV.